The 24 T cell receptor beta chains presented below share a single source sample, sequenced in a study of molecular identifiers for immune sequencing clone quantification. TCRdb itself ran the PCR reads through MiXCR, one entry per CDR3 protein. The sample has 23,000 or so distinct CDR3 sequences, about a sixth seen once; the top ten hold roughly 1%. Source material: naive CD8+ T cells from blood, with Jurkat cell RNA spiked in. Sample subset: FACS-sorted CD8+CD4-CCR7+CD45RA+ naive T cells. Receptors were obtained from a human donor in good health. Some libraries in this study had Jurkat cell RNA spiked in.

Notes on this clonotype: A much larger clone lies a single base off, so this may be a read error. The chain combines TRBV19 with TRBJ2-6, with 7 bases fitting TRBD2. The CDR3 is 16 amino acids. Germline CDR1 and CDR2: LNHDA and SQIVND (reference sequence). DNA of the CDR3: TGTGCCAGTAGTATCCTTTACGGGGGAGGGGCCAACGTCCCGACTTTC. It yields the protein CASSILYGGGANVPTF.

This clonotype was seen ten or more times. The rearrangement links TRBV6-5 to TRBJ2-3; tentatively, D is TRBD2 (6 bases). CDR1 and CDR2 (germline): MNHEY, SVGAGI. The CDR3 covers 17 residues. Between the trimmed V and J ends, which lost 6 bases and 2 bases, there was a span of 21 bases. CDR3 in DNA: TGTGCCAGCAGAGGCAGCCCCCCGGGAGATATCACAGATACGCAGTATTTT. Translating it yields CASRGSPPGDITDTQYF.

This clonotype appeared many times. This chain joins TRBV5-1 and TRBJ2-5; D is undetermined. Germline V gene data show CDR1 as SGHRS and CDR2 as YFSETQ. The V end was cut by 0 bases, the J end by 5 bases, with 11 bases between. The CDR3 extends over 14 amino acids. In nucleotides, the CDR3 is TGCGCCAGCAGCTTGGACCTTTCGCAGGAGACCCAGTACTTC. Translating gives CASSLDLSQETQYF.

This clonotype was recorded many times. The chain uses TRBV7-9 and TRBJ2-2; D is perhaps TRBD1 or TRBD2 (5 bases each). Germline CDR1 reads SEHNR; CDR2 reads FQNEAQ (reference sequence). The CDR3 spans 17 residues. V was trimmed by 1 base and J by 0 bases, leaving 12 bases between them. The CDR3 region is CASSLVLRDPNTGELFF. The CDR3 DNA reads as TGTGCCAGCAGCTTAGTGCTCAGGGACCCGAACACCGGGGAGCTGTTTTTT.

CDR3 sequence (DNA): TGTGCCAGCAGCTTTGGACAGGGGTCCAAAAACATTCAGTACTTC. Encoded protein: CASSFGQGSKNIQYF. This sequence joins TRBV5-6 and TRBJ2-4; 9 bases align to TRBD1. The V gene's germline CDR1 is SGHDT and CDR2 YYEEEE. V lost 2 bases and J lost 2; bases outside the gene matches: 2. This CDR3 comprises 15 residues.

In this sample, this clonotype turned up many times. The chain recombines TRBV13 with TRBJ2-2, with 7 bases aligning to TRBD2. This CDR3 comprises 15 residues. V lost 6 bases, J lost 3 bases, and 7 bases stayed unmatched. Germline CDR1 and CDR2: PRHDT and FYEKMQ (reference sequence). The CDR3 nucleotides read TGTGCCAGCAGTGCGGGAGTGGCGTACACCGGGGAGCTGTTTTTT. Its protein is CASSAGVAYTGELFF.

This clonotype has at least ten counts. V usage is TRBV4-3 and J usage is TRBJ2-7; the D gene is possibly TRBD2 (6 bases). The CDR3 is 15 residues long. V was pared by 4 bases and J by 3 bases, with 16 bases between. Per the germline V gene, CDR1 is LGHNA and CDR2 is YSLEER. For the CDR3, the DNA is TGCGCCAGCAGCCGAAGCACTAGCAGAGACTACGAGCAGTACTTC. Its translation: CASSRSTSRDYEQYF.

This clonotype has only a few counts. The chain couples TRBV11-2 to TRBJ2-6; unclear D gene. The CDR3 consists of 15 residues. Trimming stripped 3 bases from V and 0 bases from J, with 6 bases between. The germline V gene has CDR1 SGHAT and CDR2 FQNNGV. CDR3 residues: CASSFHSSGANVLTF. The CDR3 bases are TGTGCCAGCAGCTTCCATAGCTCTGGGGCCAACGTCCTGACTTTC.

On this clonotype itself: A much larger clone is a single base away; this may be a read error. The conserved final phenylalanine or tryptophan is absent from the CDR3, which likely points to a read error. The rearrangement joins TRBV12-3 or TRBV12-4 to TRBJ2-7; maybe TRBD1 (5 bases). This CDR3 comprises 13 residues. With 1 base removed from V and 6 bases from J, the gap between germline ends came to 10 bases. CDR3 in amino acids: CASSLGPRGEQYS. The CDR3 nucleotides read TGTGCCAGCAGTTTAGGTCCTAGGGGCGAGCAGTACTCC.

This clonotype appeared many times. The rearrangement links TRBV3-1 to TRBJ2-3, with TRBD1 as a possible D gene (5 bases). V lost 4 bases and J 0 bases, leaving 17 bases between the germline ends. The germline V gene has CDR1 LGHDT and CDR2 YNNKEL (reference sequence). CDR3 length: 17 amino acids. The CDR3: CASSPWTSRTSTDTQYF. DNA for the CDR3: TGTGCCAGCAGCCCCTGGACATCTCGAACTAGCACAGATACGCAGTATTTT.

Comment on this clonotype: A much larger clonotype is one base distant, so this may be a read error. The chain is built from TRBV14 and TRBJ1-2; D gene ambiguous. Germline CDR1 and CDR2: SGHDN and FVKESK. The germline V and J ends were trimmed by 3 bases and 4 bases, with 18 bases remaining between them. CDR3 length: 16 residues. The CDR3 nucleotides read TGTGCCAGCAGCCATGATTACACACCGCCGGGCTATGGCTACACCTTC. This gives the protein CASSHDYTPPGYGYTF.

This clonotype showed up many times. The chain links TRBV4-3 to TRBJ2-3; D is unclear. V was cut by 0 bases and J by 3 bases, with 13 bases left in between. Germline V CDR1 and CDR2: LGHNA, YSLEER. The CDR3 has 16 amino acids. CDR3 residues: CASSQDLVLVTDTQYF. The CDR3 coding sequence is TGCGCCAGCAGCCAAGATTTGGTCCTAGTTACAGATACGCAGTATTTT.

This clonotype was counted many times. The chain has TRBV10-3 and TRBJ1-1; possible D gene TRBD1, 5 bases. Trimming stripped 6 bases from V and 1 base from J, with 18 bases between. This CDR3 is 16 amino acids long. The germline V gene has CDR1 ENHRY and CDR2 SYGVKD. For the CDR3, the DNA is TGTGCCATCAGGGGGACCCACAACCCAGGGAACACTGAAGCTTTCTTT. It codes for CAIRGTHNPGNTEAFF.

This clonotype was recorded a few times. A much larger clone sits a single nucleotide away, making a read error possible. Written as DNA, the CDR3 is TGCGCCAGCAGCCAAGAATTCGGACAGGGTAATTCGAACACCGGGGGGCTGTTTTTT. Its translation: CASSQEFGQGNSNTGGLFF. V gene TRBV4-3 combines with J gene TRBJ2-2; 8 bases match TRBD1. The CDR3 extends over 19 amino acids. Germline CDR1 LGHNA, CDR2 YSLEER.

This clonotype has at least ten counts. The CDR3 region is CASSLITQEAFF. DNA for the CDR3: TGTGCCAGCAGCTTAATAACGCAGGAAGCTTTCTTT. The chain has TRBV7-9 and TRBJ1-1; D ambiguous. This CDR3 is 12 amino acids long. Between the trimmed V and J ends, which lost 2 bases and 8 bases, there was a span of 9 bases. Germline assignment: CDR1 SEHNR and CDR2 FQNEAQ (reference sequence).

This clonotype came up many times. The chain uses TRBV10-3 and TRBJ2-3; 7 positions agree with TRBD1. Germline V gives CDR1 ENHRY, CDR2 SYGVKD. The CDR3 covers 13 residues. J was trimmed by 9 bases and V by 4 bases; bases with no gene match: 7. CDR3 DNA sequence: TGTGCCATCAGTGGCAAGACAGGGCAAACGCAGTATTTT. Its translation is CAISGKTGQTQYF.

This clonotype was picked up many times. Given the absence of the conserved phenylalanine or tryptophan at the CDR3 end, a read error is likely. The chain couples TRBV20-1 to TRBJ2-3, with TRBD2 identical over 14 bases. There are 18 residues in the CDR3. The V and J ends lost 0 bases and 5 bases, in that order; junction bases with no gene match: 10. CDR1 is DFQATT, CDR2 SNEGSKA, per germline (reference sequence). The DNA of the CDR3 is TGCAGTGCTAGAGATCAGACGGGACTAGCGGGGGTGGTAGATACGCAGTATCTT. Its protein is CSARDQTGLAGVVDTQYL.

This clonotype was seen ten or more times. The chain has TRBV5-6 and TRBJ1-1; tentatively, D is TRBD1 (5 bases). The germline gives CDR1 SGHDT, CDR2 YYEEEE. V lost 0 bases, J lost 6 bases, and 12 bases lay in between. The CDR3 is 14 residues long. The CDR3 DNA reads TGTGCCAGCAGCTTGGGGGGGGGGAGCGCTGAAGCTTTCTTT. Residues: CASSLGGGSAEAFF.

By share of the sample, this clonotype is medium-sized. The V gene is TRBV7-6, the J gene TRBJ2-7; D may correspond to TRBD1 or TRBD2 (5 bases each). Trimming shortened V by 4 bases and J by 6 bases, and 16 bases separated the two germline ends. The CDR3 runs to 14 residues. CDR1 is SGHVS, CDR2 FNYEAQ, per germline. The CDR3 sequence is CASSSYRDPGEQYF. The CDR3 DNA follows: TGTGCCAGCAGCTCCTACCGGGACCCTGGCGAGCAGTACTTC.

The rearrangement links TRBV28 to TRBJ2-3, with D perhaps TRBD1 (5 bases). With 7 bases removed from V and 6 bases from J, the gap between germline ends came to 17 bases. Germline V CDR1 and CDR2: MDHEN, SYDVKM. The CDR3 totals 14 residues. The CDR3 region is CASTTGGRSDTQYF. The CDR3 DNA reads TGTGCCAGCACCACAGGCGGACGGAGCGATACGCAGTATTTT.

With regard to this clonotype: This clone may be a read error of a much larger clone one base away. The chain has TRBV3-1 and TRBJ1-4; 8 bases are shared with TRBD1. The CDR3 loop spans 16 amino acids. The germline gives CDR1 LGHDT, CDR2 YNNKEL (reference sequence). Trimming cost V 6 bases and J 5 bases; bases outside gene matches: 11. In nucleotides, the CDR3 is TGTGCCAGCAGGCCACCGGTGGGACAGGTCAATGAAAAACTGTTTTTT. It codes for CASRPPVGQVNEKLFF.

This clonotype was seen many times. This chain connects TRBV20-1 to TRBJ2-2; the match to TRBD2 covers 13 bases. The CDR3 loop spans 15 amino acids. Germline V CDR1 and CDR2: DFQATT, SNEGSKA (reference sequence). Trimming took 3 bases from V and 4 from J; bases not matched to a gene: 2. CDR3 region: CSARTSGRRTGELFF. The CDR3 coding sequence is TGCAGTGCTAGGACTAGCGGGAGGCGCACCGGGGAGCTGTTTTTT.

This clonotype is medium-sized in the sample. The chain recombines TRBV4-3 with TRBJ2-7, with D maybe TRBD1 (6 bases). The CDR3 is 13 residues long. Trimming removed 3 bases at V and 5 bases at J, with 11 bases between. Germline CDR1 LGHNA, CDR2 YSLEER. CDR3: CASSQGTGNEQYF. The CDR3 DNA follows: TGCGCCAGCAGCCAGGGAACAGGGAACGAGCAGTACTTC.

Comments on this clonotype: A read error is possible here, since a much larger clone lies one base away. The CDR3 does not end in the conserved phenylalanine or tryptophan, so this is likely a read error. The chain joins TRBV20-1 to TRBJ2-7; D remains ambiguous. The CDR3 is 11 amino acids. V shed 6 bases and J shed 4 bases, with 10 bases lying between them. Germline CDR1 DFQATT, CDR2 SNEGSKA (reference sequence). CDR3 sequence: CSAPLGYEQYL. DNA of the CDR3: TGCAGTGCCCCGCTCGGATACGAGCAGTACCTC.